This T cell receptor (beta chain) was recovered during a study of T-cell reconstitution after alpha-beta-depleted transplantation in children. This clonotype was observed a handful of times. Its antigen is unidentified. Researchers prepared the TCRbeta library using unique molecular identifiers, the study reports. TCRdb redid the calling of the PCR reads with MiXCR, one entry per CDR3 protein. The sample carries 700,000 to 950,000 distinct CDR3 sequences, 15% to 20% recorded once. Study observations and caveats: The origin of high day-60 TCRbeta diversity in some patients lay in surviving recipient T cells and thymic progenitors. By one year post-transplant, T-cell counts and diversity largely arose from T cells that were newly produced. Expanded graft clones numbering several hundred reportedly gave rise to alpha-beta T cells about two months after transplant.

Germline CDR1 SQVTM, CDR2 ANQGSEA. V lost 6 bases and J 10 bases, leaving 18 bases between the germline ends. The CDR3 is made up of 12 amino acids. This sample comprised PBMCs, mostly from graft donor cells, obtained 360 days after TCRalphabeta/CD19-depleted stem cell transplant. The clonotype comes from a male patient between 5 and 17 years old who had a stem cell transplant for acute lymphoblastic leukemia, so the T cells may come from the graft donor. The chain uses TRBV29-1 and TRBJ2-5; no definite D call. The CDR3 DNA sequence: TGCAGCGTCGAACGAAAAACCGGCCACCAGTACTTC. Its protein product is CSVERKTGHQYF.